This is a list of T cell receptor beta chains from one sample in a study of identical twins. MiXCR, applied by TCRdb to the 5' RACE reads, yields one record per CDR3 protein. The sample lists about 700,000 distinct CDR3 sequences, 6% to 6.5% occurring once. Source material: naive T cells sorted from blood. These receptors all stem from a young man in good health. Each CDR3 is given with its conserved first and last residue.

>TRBV20-1
CSARRGGPVTQYF
>TRBV15
CATTGPGQDLRATNEKLFF
>TRBV9
CASSVEGQRHNEQFF
>TRBV6-5
CASSYSHEGGSDNEQFF
>TRBV27
CASSLQGINEQFF
>TRBV6-2/TRBV6-3
CASESAREQYF
>TRBV12-3/TRBV12-4
CASSSGFGEKLFF
>TRBV7-6
CASSLGGSGSPGNEQFF
>TRBV4-2
CASSQLQGSTDTQYF
>TRBV28
CASSVPGLPLGNEQFF
>TRBV19
CAAGTFGGYTF
>TRBV25-1
CASSQDTYTDTQYF
>TRBV29-1
CSVGQTGEQYF
>TRBV7-2
CASSPTVSYEQYF
>TRBV11-2
CASSFFEGEEQFF
>TRBV30
CAWSPSGQFQYF
>TRBV5-1
CASSLASGRPNEQFF
>TRBV28
CASSPGRGFEQYF
>TRBV30
CAWSLQGQGPQHF
>TRBV6-5
CASSYSAGGPDTQYF
>TRBV20-1
CSARRQLGTEAFF
>TRBV29-1
CSVEGAAETQYF
>TRBV6-1
CASQDRGWGSQYF
>TRBV12-5
CASGSIAGGNEQFF
>TRBV7-6
CASSLYQDGSYGYTF
>TRBV20-1
CSARGGVYNSPLHF
>TRBV24-1
CATSDLKREGLTEQFF
>TRBV27
CASSKGGSGYNEQFF
>TRBV21-1
CASSNPLGGNQPQHF
>TRBV12-5
CASGLAGESYNEQFF
>TRBV20-1
CSARPPRGWDYNEQFF
>TRBV29-1
CSVGRPGTSDYNEQFF
>TRBV20-1
CSASLVSSYNEQFF
>TRBV6-1
CASSPLDRGGETQYF
>TRBV5-1
CASGTPGQDEQFF
>TRBV18
CASSPPGTGKQETQYF
>TRBV6-5
CASSYGGFSGNTIYF
>TRBV3-1
CASSHPSSGNTIYF
>TRBV13
CASSLGRGNSPLHF
>TRBV7-9
CASSPTTANTEAFF
>TRBV6-1
CASMRGLAKNIQYF
>TRBV7-6
CASSRVGNTIYF
>TRBV4-1
CASSQALGTNNEQFF
>TRBV7-6
CASSPSGLAGGSWKTQYF
>TRBV9
CASSPRERDYEQYF
>TRBV10-3
CAINGETEQFF
>TRBV2
CASSPLPLLGPTEAFF
>TRBV29-1
CSVSGALSSYEQYF
>TRBV12-3/TRBV12-4
CASSFRGRTDTQYF
>TRBV4-2
CASSWGLAGPGELFF
>TRBV7-9
CASSHLSGQQETQYF